This note documents a single T cell receptor beta chain sequence. Its matching antigen is unknown. The CDR3 loop spans 14 amino acids. Trimming stripped 5 bases from V and 6 bases from J, with 20 bases between. The germline V gene encodes CDR1 GTSNPN and CDR2 SVGIG (reference sequence). This entry belongs to a study of T cell responses to AZD1222 COVID-19 vaccine. Whole-study findings and limits: Repertoires were obtained only post-peak T cell response. Across the whole spike, CD4 TCRs peaked at regions 160-218 and 743-854. It should be noted that donors were predominantly white British and more often female, and clonal diversity was possibly underestimated.

Sequenced by immunoSEQ multiplex PCR; TCRdb stores in-frame clones only, minus some. The profile shows 90,000 to 100,000 clones, 85% of them singletons. Second-dose timings of about 4 or about 12 weeks were pooled. The chain carries TRBV30 and TRBJ2-7; unclear D gene. Source: peripheral blood, taken 28 days after the second AZD1222 dose. This TCR was recovered from an adult who received the AZD1222 COVID-19 vaccine. CDR3: CAWSQYRISVEQYF. In DNA, the CDR3 is TGTGCCTGGTCTCAGTATAGGATCTCCGTCGAGCAGTACTTC.